This T cell receptor beta chain was identified during a study of blood T cell repertoires in COVID-19. This clone was observed a single time. Measured with immunoSEQ multiplex PCR; TCRdb has only the in-frame clones, and not every one. The data contain about 160,000 clones, approximately 92% of them seen just once; the ten biggest clones take up 4.6%. Sequencing was carried out using peripheral blood. This TCR was recovered from a woman aged 45-59 years with acute or convalescent COVID-19.

The CDR3: CASSEGALGANVLTF. As DNA, the CDR3 is TGTGCCAGCAGTGAAGGGGCCCTTGGGGCCAACGTCCTGACTTTC. The V gene is TRBV2, the J gene TRBJ2-6; D is unclear. Germline V gene data show CDR1 as SNHLY and CDR2 as FYNNEI. Trimming shortened V by 1 base and J by 3 bases, and 7 bases separated the two germline ends. The CDR3 loop spans 15 amino acids.